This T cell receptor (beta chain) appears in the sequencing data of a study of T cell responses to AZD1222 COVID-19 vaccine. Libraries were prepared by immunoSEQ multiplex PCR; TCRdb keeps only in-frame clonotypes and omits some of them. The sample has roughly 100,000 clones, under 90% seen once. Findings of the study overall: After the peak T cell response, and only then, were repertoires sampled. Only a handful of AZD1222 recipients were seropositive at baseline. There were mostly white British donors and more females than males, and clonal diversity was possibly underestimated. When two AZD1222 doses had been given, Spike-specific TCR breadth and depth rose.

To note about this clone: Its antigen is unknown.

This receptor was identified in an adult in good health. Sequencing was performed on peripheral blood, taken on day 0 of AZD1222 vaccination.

As DNA, the CDR3 is TGTGCCAGCAGCTTAGAGTTTAGCTCCAGGGTGGTGGACAATGAGCAGTTCTTC. Translating gives CASSLEFSSRVVDNEQFF. The genes are TRBV11-2 and TRBJ2-1, with D perhaps TRBD1 (5 bases). Germline CDR1 SGHAT, CDR2 FQNNGV. V lost 0 bases, J lost 5 bases, and 20 bases lay in between. The CDR3 loop spans 18 amino acids.